This T cell receptor beta chain was recovered during a study of naive and memory T cell subsets. This clonotype was counted many times. An equimolar mix of two oligonucleotides served as the beta constant-region primer for TRBC1 and TRBC2. Four rounds of PCR amplified the ligated cDNA using nested alpha and beta constant-region primers plus SP2. One entry per CDR3 protein, called by TCRdb with MiXCR from the UMI-ligation and nested PCR reads. This table holds 20,000 to 25,000 distinct CDR3 sequences, more than 7% found once. Cells stained for CD3, CD4, CD8, CD45RA, CD27 and viability were sorted into four CD45RA/CD27 subsets. The CDR3 is 15 residues long. Trimming stripped 0 bases from V and 7 bases from J, with 16 bases between. CDR1 and CDR2 (germline): DFQATT, SNEGSKA (reference sequence).

This receptor was taken from a human donor in good health. The sequenced sample was central memory CD8+ T cells from blood. The chain recombines TRBV20-1 with TRBJ2-1; D gene unclear. The CDR3 DNA reads TGCAGTGCTAGAGACTTCGTGACCAAAACGAATGAGCAGTTCTTC. Its translation is CSARDFVTKTNEQFF.